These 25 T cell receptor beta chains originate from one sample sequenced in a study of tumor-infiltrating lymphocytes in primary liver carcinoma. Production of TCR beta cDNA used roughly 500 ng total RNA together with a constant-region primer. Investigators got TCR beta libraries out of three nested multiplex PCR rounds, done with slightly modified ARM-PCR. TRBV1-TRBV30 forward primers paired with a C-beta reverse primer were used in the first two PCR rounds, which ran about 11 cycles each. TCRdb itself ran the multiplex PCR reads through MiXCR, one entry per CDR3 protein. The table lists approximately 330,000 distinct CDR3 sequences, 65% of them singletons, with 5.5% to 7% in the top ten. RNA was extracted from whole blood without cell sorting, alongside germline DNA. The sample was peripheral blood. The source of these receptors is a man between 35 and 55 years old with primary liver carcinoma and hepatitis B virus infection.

CDR3 sequence reads: CASSYVGGIKSPLHF. The CDR3 DNA is TGTGCCAGCAGTTACGTTGGGGGGATTAAATCACCCCTCCACTTT. This rearrangement joins TRBV6-5 to TRBJ1-6; D perhaps matches TRBD1 (5 bases). This CDR3 spans 15 amino acids. Germline assignment: CDR1 MNHEY and CDR2 SVGAGI. Trimming stripped 2 bases from V and 10 bases from J, with 15 bases between.

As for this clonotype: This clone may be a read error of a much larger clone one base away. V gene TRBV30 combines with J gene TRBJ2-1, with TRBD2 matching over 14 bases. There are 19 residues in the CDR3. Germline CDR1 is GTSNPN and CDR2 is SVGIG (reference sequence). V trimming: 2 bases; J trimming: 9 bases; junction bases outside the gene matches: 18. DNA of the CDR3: TGTGCCTGGAGTCCAAAGCCGGGACTAGCGGGAGAGGCCCTTGCTGAGCAGTTCTTC. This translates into CAWSPKPGLAGEALAEQFF.

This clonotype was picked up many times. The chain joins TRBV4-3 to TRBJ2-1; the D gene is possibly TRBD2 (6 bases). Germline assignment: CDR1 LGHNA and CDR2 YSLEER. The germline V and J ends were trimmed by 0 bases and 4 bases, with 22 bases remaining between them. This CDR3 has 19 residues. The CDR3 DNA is TGCGCCAGCAGCCAAGAACTGGGAGGCGGCGGCCGCCCTTACAATGAGCAGTTCTTC. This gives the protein CASSQELGGGGRPYNEQFF.

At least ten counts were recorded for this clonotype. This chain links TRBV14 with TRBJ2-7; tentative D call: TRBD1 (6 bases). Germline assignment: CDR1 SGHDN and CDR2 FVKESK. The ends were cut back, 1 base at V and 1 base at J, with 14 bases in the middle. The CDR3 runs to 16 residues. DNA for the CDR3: TGTGCCAGCAGCCAAGGACGGACAGCTCGTTCCTACGAGCAGTACTTC. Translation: CASSQGRTARSYEQYF.

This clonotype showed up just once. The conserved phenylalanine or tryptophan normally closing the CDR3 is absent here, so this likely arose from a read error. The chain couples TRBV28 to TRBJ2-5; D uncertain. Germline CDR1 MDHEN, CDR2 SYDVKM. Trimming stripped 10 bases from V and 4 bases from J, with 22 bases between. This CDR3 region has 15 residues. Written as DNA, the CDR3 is TGTGCCACTGCCGACTCTTCGGGCCGCCCAGAGACCCAGTACATC. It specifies CATADSSGRPETQYI.

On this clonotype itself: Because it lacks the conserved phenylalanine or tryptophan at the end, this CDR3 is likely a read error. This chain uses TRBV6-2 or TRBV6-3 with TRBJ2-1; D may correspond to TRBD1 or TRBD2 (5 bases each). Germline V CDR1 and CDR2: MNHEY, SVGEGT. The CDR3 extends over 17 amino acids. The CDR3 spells CASTRRKTGTVYNGQFL. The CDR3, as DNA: TGTGCCAGCACTAGAAGAAAGACCGGGACGGTTTACAATGGGCAGTTCTTA.

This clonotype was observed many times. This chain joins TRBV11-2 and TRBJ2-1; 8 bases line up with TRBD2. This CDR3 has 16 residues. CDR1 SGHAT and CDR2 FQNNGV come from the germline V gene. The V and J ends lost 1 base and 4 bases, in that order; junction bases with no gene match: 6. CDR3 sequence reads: CASSLGGAGVYNEQFF. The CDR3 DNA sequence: TGTGCCAGCAGCTTAGGGGGAGCGGGAGTATACAATGAGCAGTTCTTC.

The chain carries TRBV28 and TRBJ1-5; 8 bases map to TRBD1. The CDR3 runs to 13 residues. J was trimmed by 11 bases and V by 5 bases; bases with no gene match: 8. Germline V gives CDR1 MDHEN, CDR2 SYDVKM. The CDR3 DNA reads TGTGCCAGCAGTGGACAGGGCATCTGGACCCAGCATTTT. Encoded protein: CASSGQGIWTQHF. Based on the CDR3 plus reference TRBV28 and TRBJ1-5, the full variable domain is DVKVTQSSRYLVKRTGEKVFLECVQDMDHENMFWYRQDPGLGLRLIYFSYDVKMKEKGDIPEGYSVSREKKERFSLILESASTNQTSMYLCASSGQGIWTQHFGDGTRLSIL.

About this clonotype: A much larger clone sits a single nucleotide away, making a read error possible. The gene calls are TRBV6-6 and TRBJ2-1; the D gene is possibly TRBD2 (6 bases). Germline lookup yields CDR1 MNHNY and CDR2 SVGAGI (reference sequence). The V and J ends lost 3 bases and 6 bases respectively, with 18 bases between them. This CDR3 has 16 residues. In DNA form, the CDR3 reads TGTGCCAGCAGTTATCCCCTGACTAACGGGAGCAATGAGCAGTTCTTC. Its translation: CASSYPLTNGSNEQFF.

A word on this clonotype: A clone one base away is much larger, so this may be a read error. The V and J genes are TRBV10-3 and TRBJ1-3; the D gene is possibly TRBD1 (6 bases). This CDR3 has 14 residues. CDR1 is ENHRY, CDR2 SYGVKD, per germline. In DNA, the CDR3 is TGTACCATCAGAAAACAGGGATCTGGAAACACCATATATTTT. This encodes CTIRKQGSGNTIYF.

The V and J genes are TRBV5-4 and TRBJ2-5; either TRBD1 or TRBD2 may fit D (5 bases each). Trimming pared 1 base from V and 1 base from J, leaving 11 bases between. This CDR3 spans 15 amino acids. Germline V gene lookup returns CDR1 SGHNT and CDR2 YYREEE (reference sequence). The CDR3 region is CASSLNGDGQETQYF. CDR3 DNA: TGTGCCAGCAGCTTGAACGGGGACGGCCAAGAGACCCAGTACTTC.

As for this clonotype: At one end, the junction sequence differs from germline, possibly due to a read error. CDR3: CASSLEHSYSPPHF. The CDR3 coding sequence is TGTGCCAGCAGCTTGGAACATAGTTATTCACCCCCCCACTTT. This chain joins TRBV5-5 and TRBJ1-6, with D unclear. CDR1 SGHKS and CDR2 YYEKEE come from the germline V gene (reference sequence). This CDR3 has 14 residues.

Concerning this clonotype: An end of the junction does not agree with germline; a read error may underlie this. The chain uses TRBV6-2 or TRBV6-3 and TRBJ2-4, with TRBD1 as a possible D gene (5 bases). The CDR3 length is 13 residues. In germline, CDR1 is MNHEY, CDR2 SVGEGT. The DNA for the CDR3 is TGTGACAGCAGTCAAGGACACGAAAACATCCAGTATTTC. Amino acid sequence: CDSSQGHENIQYF.

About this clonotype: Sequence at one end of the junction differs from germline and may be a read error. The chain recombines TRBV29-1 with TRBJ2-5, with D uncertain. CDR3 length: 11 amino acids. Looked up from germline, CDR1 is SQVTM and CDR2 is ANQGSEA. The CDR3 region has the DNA TGCAGCGTACTGACGGGCGAGAGCCAGTACTTC. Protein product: CSVLTGESQYF.

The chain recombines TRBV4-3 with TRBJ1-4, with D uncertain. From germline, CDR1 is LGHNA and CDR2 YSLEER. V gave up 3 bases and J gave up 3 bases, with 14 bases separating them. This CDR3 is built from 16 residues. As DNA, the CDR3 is TGCGCCAGCAGCCAGGGATCGATACCCTCTAATGAAAAACTGTTTTTT. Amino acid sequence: CASSQGSIPSNEKLFF.

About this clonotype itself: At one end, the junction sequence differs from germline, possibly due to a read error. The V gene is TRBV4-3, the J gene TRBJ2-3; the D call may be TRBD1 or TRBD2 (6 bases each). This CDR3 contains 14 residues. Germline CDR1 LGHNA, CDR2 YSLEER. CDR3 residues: CASTQVQGRDTQYF. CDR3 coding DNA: TGCGCTAGCACCCAAGTCCAGGGGAGGGATACGCAGTATTTT.

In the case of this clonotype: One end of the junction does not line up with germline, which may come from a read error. The CDR3: CANSLLGSLGYTF. DNA of the CDR3: TGTGCCAACAGTTTACTGGGGAGTCTTGGCTACACCTTC. The chain uses TRBV28 and TRBJ1-2, with D uncertain. The CDR3 is 13 residues long. Germline V gene data show CDR1 as MDHEN and CDR2 as SYDVKM.

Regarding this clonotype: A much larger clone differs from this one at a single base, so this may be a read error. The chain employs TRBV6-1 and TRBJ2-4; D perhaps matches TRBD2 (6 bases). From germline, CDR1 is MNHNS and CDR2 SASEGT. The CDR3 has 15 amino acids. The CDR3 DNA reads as TGTGCCAGCAGTGAACAGGGAGGCGTAAGAAACACTCAGTACTTC. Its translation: CASSEQGGVRNTQYF.

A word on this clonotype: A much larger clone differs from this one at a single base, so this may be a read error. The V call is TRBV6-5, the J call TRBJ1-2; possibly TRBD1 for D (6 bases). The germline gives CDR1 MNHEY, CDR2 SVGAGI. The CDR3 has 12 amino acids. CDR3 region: CASRSDMGGCTF. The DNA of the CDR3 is TGTGCCAGCCGGAGTGACATGGGGGGCTGCACCTTC.

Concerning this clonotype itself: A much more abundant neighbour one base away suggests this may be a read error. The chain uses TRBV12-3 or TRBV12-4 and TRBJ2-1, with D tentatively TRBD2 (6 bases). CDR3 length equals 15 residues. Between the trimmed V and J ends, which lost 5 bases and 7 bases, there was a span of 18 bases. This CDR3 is CASSPPRGGRNEQFF. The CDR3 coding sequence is TGTGCCAGCAGTCCCCCTAGAGGAGGGCGAAATGAGCAGTTCTTC.

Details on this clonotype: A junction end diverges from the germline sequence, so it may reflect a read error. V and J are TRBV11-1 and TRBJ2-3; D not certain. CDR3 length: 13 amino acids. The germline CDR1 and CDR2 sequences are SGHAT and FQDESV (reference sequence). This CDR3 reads CASSFIGTDTQYF. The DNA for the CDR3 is TGTGCCAGCAGCTTTATTGGTACAGATACGCAATATTTT.

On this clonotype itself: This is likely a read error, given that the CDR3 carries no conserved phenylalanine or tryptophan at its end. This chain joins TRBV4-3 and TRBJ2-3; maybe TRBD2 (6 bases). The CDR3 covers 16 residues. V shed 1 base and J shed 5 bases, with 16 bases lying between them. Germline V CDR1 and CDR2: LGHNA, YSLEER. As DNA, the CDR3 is TGCGCCAGCAGCCAAGGGGGCCGGGGGAGTGGAGATACGCAGTATTAT. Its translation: CASSQGGRGSGDTQYY.

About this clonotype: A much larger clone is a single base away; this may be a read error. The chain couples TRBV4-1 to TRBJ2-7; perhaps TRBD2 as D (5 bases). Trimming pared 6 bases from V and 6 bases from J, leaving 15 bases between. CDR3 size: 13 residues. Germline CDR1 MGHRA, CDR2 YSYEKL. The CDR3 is CASSRELDPEQYF. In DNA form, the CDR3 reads TGCGCCAGCAGTCGGGAATTAGATCCCGAGCAGTACTTC.

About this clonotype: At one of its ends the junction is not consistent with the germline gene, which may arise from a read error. The CDR3 reads CVSSWGQWNTEAFF. In DNA form, the CDR3 reads TGTGTCAGCAGCTGGGGACAGTGGAACACTGAAGCTTTCTTT. J is TRBJ1-1 and V is TRBV5-6; 7 nucleotides align to TRBD1. Germline V gene lookup returns CDR1 SGHDT and CDR2 YYEEEE. This CDR3 has 14 amino acids. Filled out from reference TRBV5-6 and TRBJ1-1, the complete variable domain reads DAGVTQSPTHLIKTRGQQVTLRCSPKSGHDTVSWYQQALGQGPQFIFQYYEEEERQRGNFPDRFSGHQFPNYSSELNVNALLLGDSALYLCVSSWGQWNTEAFFGQGTRLTVV.

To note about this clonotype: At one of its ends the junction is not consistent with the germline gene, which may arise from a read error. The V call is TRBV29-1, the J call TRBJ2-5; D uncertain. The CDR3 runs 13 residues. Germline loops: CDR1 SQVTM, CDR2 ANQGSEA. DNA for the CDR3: TGCAGCGCCCCTTGGACGGCACAAGAGACCCAATACTTC. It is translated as CSAPWTAQETQYF.